These 28 T cell receptor beta chains share one sample of origin, sequenced in a study of blood T cell repertoires in COVID-19. Produced via immunoSEQ multiplex PCR; TCRdb's table is partial and in-frame only. The table records 200,000 to 300,000 clones, 75% to 85% of them present only once. The sequenced material came from peripheral blood. These TCRs come from a woman aged 55-70 years with active or convalescent COVID-19.

The chain uses TRBV3-1 (or the pseudogene TRBV3-2) and TRBJ2-3; 11 nucleotides line up with TRBD2. The CDR3 contains 16 residues. V shed 4 bases, J shed 6 bases, and the junction held 9 bases outside the gene matches. Germline V gene data show CDR1 as LGHDT and CDR2 as YNNKEL (reference sequence). CDR3 DNA: TGTGCCAGCAGCCCCTTAGCGGGGGGGGCTTCGGATACGCAGTATTTT. As protein: CASSPLAGGASDTQYF.

The chain links TRBV9 to TRBJ2-5; D is possibly TRBD1 (6 bases). The CDR3 consists of 13 residues. Trimming removed 4 bases at V and 7 bases at J, with 14 bases between. The V gene's germline CDR1 is SGDLS and CDR2 YYNGEE. The CDR3 is CASSTQGYGTQYF. For the CDR3, the DNA is TGTGCCAGCAGCACTCAGGGGTATGGGACCCAGTACTTC.

This clone appeared a few times. In the same sample, other DNA sequences code for this CDR3. V and J are TRBV30 and TRBJ1-4, with a tentative D call TRBD1 (5 bases). This CDR3 has 12 residues. V lost 1 base and J 10 bases, leaving 10 bases between the germline ends. Germline V gives CDR1 GTSNPN, CDR2 SVGIG (reference sequence). CDR3 protein: CAWSGQGGKLFF. The CDR3, as DNA: TGTGCCTGGAGTGGTCAGGGTGGAAAACTGTTTTTT.

This rearrangement joins TRBV5-1 to TRBJ2-3; the D is unclear. This CDR3 spans 13 amino acids. CDR1 SGHRS and CDR2 YFSETQ come from the germline V gene. The V end lost 4 bases, the J end lost 6 bases, and 12 bases lay between the germline ends. CDR3 amino acids: CASSISPRDTQYF. The CDR3 DNA follows: TGCGCCAGCAGCATCTCCCCCAGGGATACGCAGTATTTT.

V usage is TRBV27 and J usage is TRBJ2-1; TRBD2 agrees at 8 bases. The CDR3 loop spans 15 amino acids. After removal of 5 bases from V and 8 bases from J, the junction contained 11 bases not matched to a gene. The germline CDR1 and CDR2 sequences are MNHEY and SMNVEV (reference sequence). CDR3 in amino acids: CASSRIGGGFYEQFF. CDR3 DNA sequence: TGTGCCAGCAGTCGAATCGGGGGGGGGTTTTATGAGCAGTTCTTC.

This clone was detected a few times. J is TRBJ1-2 and V is TRBV10-3, with D tentatively TRBD1 (6 bases). CDR1 is ENHRY, CDR2 SYGVKD, per germline. The ends were cut back, 0 bases at V and 7 bases at J, with 27 bases in the middle. This CDR3 region has 19 residues. In DNA, the CDR3 is TGTGCCATCAGTGAGTCGGCCCCCAACCAGAAGGCAGGGGCGAGTGGCTACACCTTC. Its translation: CAISESAPNQKAGASGYTF.

CDR3 loop: CASSSRDYEGRPTDTQYF. CDR3 nucleotide sequence: TGTGCCAGCAGTTCCCGGGACTACGAGGGACGACCCACAGATACGCAGTATTTT. V is TRBV27 and J is TRBJ2-3, with TRBD2 matching over 7 bases. The V segment lost 4 bases and the J segment 2 bases; nucleotides outside the gene matches: 15. The CDR3 is 18 amino acids. The germline CDR1 and CDR2 sequences are MNHEY and SMNVEV (reference sequence).

The chain links TRBV6-5 to TRBJ1-1; TRBD1 might be the D (5 bases). Trimming took off 6 bases at V and 4 bases at J, with 12 bases between the two ends. Germline V gene sequence: CDR1 MNHEY, CDR2 SVGAGI. The CDR3 covers 13 residues. The CDR3 protein is CASRRNGATEAFF. CDR3 DNA sequence: TGTGCCAGCAGACGTAATGGGGCCACTGAAGCTTTCTTT.

The rearrangement joins TRBV19 to TRBJ1-1, with TRBD1 matching over 8 bases. Germline V gene sequence: CDR1 LNHDA, CDR2 SQIVND (reference sequence). The V and J ends lost 7 bases and 4 bases, in that order; junction bases with no gene match: 8. This CDR3 contains 14 residues. The CDR3 loop reads CASKPDRAGTEAFF. The CDR3 DNA reads TGTGCCAGTAAACCGGACAGGGCGGGCACTGAAGCTTTCTTT. The full variable domain, in which reference TRBV19 and TRBJ1-1 provide the parts outside the CDR3, is DGGITQSPKYLFRKEGQNVTLSCEQNLNHDAMYWYRQDPGQGLRLIYYSQIVNDFQKGDIAEGYSVSREKKESFPLTVTSAQKNPTAFYLCASKPDRAGTEAFFGQGTRLTVV.

The chain links TRBV3-1 (or the pseudogene TRBV3-2) to TRBJ1-2; D remains unclear. The CDR3 totals 17 residues. From germline, CDR1 is LGHDT and CDR2 YNNKEL (reference sequence). Trimming took 1 base from V and 3 from J, leaving 18 bases between them. The CDR3 nucleotides are TGTGCCAGCAGCCAAGGCCCCCCCTCGAGAGCATACTATGGCTACACCTTC. This gives the protein CASSQGPPSRAYYGYTF.

The sample holds a few counts of this clone. This chain uses TRBV6-1 with TRBJ2-6, with 7 nucleotides matching TRBD1. V lost 8 bases to trimming and J lost 4 bases; unmatched junction nucleotides: 8. The CDR3 totals 15 residues. Per the germline V gene, CDR1 is MNHNS and CDR2 is SASEGT. The CDR3 bases are TGTGCCAGCCGAGCGACAGGGATCGGGGCCAACGTCCTGACTTTC. This translates into CASRATGIGANVLTF.

The CDR3 sequence: CSASWPGNNEKLFF. CDR3 nucleotide sequence: TGCAGTGCTAGTTGGCCAGGGAATAATGAAAAACTGTTTTTT. This sequence joins TRBV20-1 and TRBJ1-4; D might be TRBD1 (5 bases). V was trimmed by 3 bases and J by 4 bases, leaving 12 bases between them. The CDR3 extends over 14 amino acids. In germline, CDR1 is DFQATT, CDR2 SNEGSKA (reference sequence).

V gene TRBV28 combines with J gene TRBJ2-2, with 11 bases aligning to TRBD1. V shed 5 bases, J shed 0 bases, and the junction held 2 bases outside the gene matches. The CDR3 has 16 amino acids. Germline V gene lookup returns CDR1 MDHEN and CDR2 SYDVKM. CDR3 sequence (DNA): TGTGCCAGCAGTCCGGGACAGGGGGCGAACACCGGGGAGCTGTTTTTT. Protein product: CASSPGQGANTGELFF.

This chain links TRBV7-6 with TRBJ2-3, with D perhaps matching TRBD1 (5 bases). This CDR3 is built from 16 residues. Germline V CDR1 and CDR2: SGHVS, FNYEAQ. The V and J ends lost 5 bases and 4 bases respectively, with 19 bases between them. Written as DNA, the CDR3 is TGTGCCAGCAGCCCCCGGGCAGGGCCCCAAGCAGATACGCAGTATTTT. This codes for CASSPRAGPQADTQYF.

This chain uses TRBV9 with TRBJ2-5, with 14 positions matching TRBD2. The CDR3 has 16 residues. Germline V gives CDR1 SGDLS, CDR2 YYNGEE. The junction had 5 bases not matched to a gene; V was cut back by 2 bases and J by 5 bases. This chain's CDR3 is CASSVQTSGGAETQYF. Written as DNA, the CDR3 is TGTGCCAGCAGCGTTCAGACTAGCGGGGGGGCTGAGACCCAGTACTTC.

The V and J genes are TRBV6-5 and TRBJ2-2; TRBD1 aligns across 7 bases. The J segment lost 9 bases and the V segment lost 6 bases, leaving 4 bases of the junction unmatched. Germline V gives CDR1 MNHEY, CDR2 SVGAGI. This CDR3 region has 12 residues. In nucleotides, the CDR3 is TGTGCCAGCAGACCGACAGGGAGGGAGCTGTTTTTT. Translation: CASRPTGRELFF.

The sample holds one count of this clone. The CDR3 loop is CASSWTASDTEAFF. CDR3 nucleotides: TGTGCCAGCAGCTGGACAGCGTCCGACACTGAAGCTTTCTTT. This sequence joins TRBV5-5 and TRBJ1-1, with D perhaps TRBD1 (6 bases). Trimming stripped 3 bases from V and 3 bases from J, with 12 bases between. Germline V CDR1 and CDR2: SGHKS, YYEKEE (reference sequence). The CDR3 spans 14 residues.

The chain carries TRBV29-1 and TRBJ2-5, with D perhaps TRBD1 (5 bases). This CDR3 region has 12 residues. Trimming stripped 7 bases from V and 5 bases from J, with 14 bases between. Per germline, CDR1 SQVTM and CDR2 ANQGSEA. The CDR3 DNA sequence: TGCAGCGGGGGAATAGGGGCGGAGACCCAGTACTTC. As protein: CSGGIGAETQYF.

The CDR3 protein is CASSPFTGSYGYTF. DNA of the CDR3: TGTGCCAGCAGCCCTTTCACAGGGTCTTACGGCTACACCTTC. The chain is built from TRBV3-1 (or the pseudogene TRBV3-2) and TRBJ1-2, with D maybe TRBD1 (6 bases). The germline gives CDR1 LGHDT, CDR2 YNNKEL (reference sequence). This CDR3 region has 14 residues. V was clipped by 4 bases and J by 8 bases, with 17 bases between them.

The genes are TRBV5-4 and TRBJ2-7; 7 nucleotides match TRBD1. The germline V gene has CDR1 SGHNT and CDR2 YYREEE (reference sequence). CDR3 size: 13 residues. The V and J ends lost 4 bases and 3 bases, in that order; junction bases with no gene match: 4. Here the CDR3 DNA reads TGTGCCAGCAGCAGTAACAGGGGCTACGAGCAGTACTTC. Its translation: CASSSNRGYEQYF.

This clone appeared once. The genes are TRBV18 and TRBJ2-3; a weak D match, TRBD1 (6 bases). This CDR3 has 15 residues. The germline V gene has CDR1 KGHSH and CDR2 LQKENI. Trimming stripped 6 bases from V and 3 bases from J, with 16 bases between. CDR3 amino acids: CASSESGQPTDTQYF. The CDR3 DNA reads as TGTGCCAGCTCTGAATCCGGACAGCCGACAGATACGCAGTATTTT.

The chain combines TRBV5-1 with TRBJ2-3; no clear D. Germline V lookup: CDR1 SGHRS, CDR2 YFSETQ. V dropped 0 bases and J dropped 1 base, with 9 bases sitting between them. The CDR3 length is 15 residues. The chain's CDR3 is CASSLGQIGTDTQYF. The CDR3 DNA reads TGCGCCAGCAGCTTGGGGCAGATTGGCACAGATACGCAGTATTTT. Variable domain in full (rest from reference TRBV5-1 and TRBJ2-3): KAGVTQTPRYLIKTRGQQVTLSCSPISGHRSVSWYQQTPGQGLQFLFEYFSETQRNKGNFPGRFSGRQFSNSRSEMNVSTLELGDSALYLCASSLGQIGTDTQYFGPGTRLTVL.

The chain carries TRBV30 and TRBJ1-2; tentatively, D is TRBD1 (6 bases). This CDR3 is 13 amino acids long. CDR1 is GTSNPN and CDR2 is SVGIG in the germline V gene (reference sequence). The V gene lost 4 bases and the J gene lost 9 bases, with 18 bases spanning the gap. The CDR3 DNA is TGTGCCTGGACGGCAGGGGAAGTGAGGAGCTACACCTTC. Translating it yields CAWTAGEVRSYTF.

The chain has TRBV10-3 and TRBJ1-1, with D perhaps matching TRBD1 (5 bases). Germline V gene data show CDR1 as ENHRY and CDR2 as SYGVKD. V was trimmed by 11 bases and J by 0 bases, leaving 10 bases between them. The CDR3 sequence is 12 residues long. In DNA, the CDR3 is TGTGCCTCGGCGGGGGTGAACACTGAAGCTTTCTTT. This codes for CASAGVNTEAFF.

This CDR3 reads CASSIGTSGPTGELFF. The CDR3 DNA reads TGTGCCAGCAGTATTGGGACTAGCGGCCCCACCGGGGAGCTGTTTTTT. The chain combines TRBV28 with TRBJ2-2; 11 bases agree with TRBD2. V was clipped by 5 bases and J by 4 bases; unmatched bases: 6. Germline V lookup: CDR1 MDHEN, CDR2 SYDVKM. The CDR3 loop spans 16 amino acids.

This clone was observed a handful of times. This chain links TRBV6-5 with TRBJ2-7; D remains ambiguous. With 7 bases removed from V and 2 bases from J, the gap between germline ends came to 9 bases. The CDR3 extends over 12 amino acids. Per germline, CDR1 MNHEY and CDR2 SVGAGI. CDR3 DNA sequence: TGTGCCAGCAACAAGCGCCCCTACGAGCAGTACTTC. This gives the protein CASNKRPYEQYF.

The V call is TRBV30, the J call TRBJ1-1; 7 nucleotides agree with TRBD1. Trimming took 3 bases from V and 4 from J; bases not matched to a gene: 5. The CDR3 has 13 amino acids. CDR1 and CDR2 (germline): GTSNPN, SVGIG (reference sequence). The CDR3, as DNA: TGTGCCTGGAGGAAGTGGGACAGCACTGAAGCTTTCTTT. Amino acids: CAWRKWDSTEAFF.

The chain carries TRBV27 and TRBJ2-7; 7 positions match TRBD1. The CDR3 extends over 13 amino acids. Germline V gives CDR1 MNHEY, CDR2 SMNVEV (reference sequence). V lost 6 bases, J lost 4 bases, and 6 bases stayed unmatched. The DNA of the CDR3 is TGTGCCAGCAGCGGGACAGCCCTTTACGAGCAGTACTTC. Its translation: CASSGTALYEQYF.